The clone carrying this T cell receptor (beta chain) was detected a few times. The antigen remains undetermined. This sample was included in a study of blood T cells in healthy people across ages. Turning to the study itself: About one barcoded TCR beta cDNA was captured per two T cells. Study conclusions and caveats: Greater diversity and more naive CD4+ cells were seen in long-lived donors than in aged donors.

The authors drew about 10 milliliters of peripheral blood from each donor. Combining a sample-barcoded 5' primer with a J-beta primer mix, a second PCR ran for roughly 6 to 12 cycles. Each TCR beta cDNA got a 12-nucleotide random molecular identifier. TCRdb re-called the 5' RACE reads with MiXCR, one entry per CDR3 protein. Of under 750,000 distinct CDR3 sequences listed, around 48% are singletons. The CDR3 has 14 amino acids. Trimming removed 3 bases at V and 0 bases at J, with 7 bases between. The J gene is TRBJ2-3, the V gene TRBV12-3 or TRBV12-4; D unresolved. The sequence was collected from a man older than 75 in good health. The sequenced sample consisted of blood. CDR3 sequence reads: CASSLTQSTDTQYF. As DNA, the CDR3 is TGTGCCAGCAGTTTGACACAGAGCACAGATACGCAGTATTTT.